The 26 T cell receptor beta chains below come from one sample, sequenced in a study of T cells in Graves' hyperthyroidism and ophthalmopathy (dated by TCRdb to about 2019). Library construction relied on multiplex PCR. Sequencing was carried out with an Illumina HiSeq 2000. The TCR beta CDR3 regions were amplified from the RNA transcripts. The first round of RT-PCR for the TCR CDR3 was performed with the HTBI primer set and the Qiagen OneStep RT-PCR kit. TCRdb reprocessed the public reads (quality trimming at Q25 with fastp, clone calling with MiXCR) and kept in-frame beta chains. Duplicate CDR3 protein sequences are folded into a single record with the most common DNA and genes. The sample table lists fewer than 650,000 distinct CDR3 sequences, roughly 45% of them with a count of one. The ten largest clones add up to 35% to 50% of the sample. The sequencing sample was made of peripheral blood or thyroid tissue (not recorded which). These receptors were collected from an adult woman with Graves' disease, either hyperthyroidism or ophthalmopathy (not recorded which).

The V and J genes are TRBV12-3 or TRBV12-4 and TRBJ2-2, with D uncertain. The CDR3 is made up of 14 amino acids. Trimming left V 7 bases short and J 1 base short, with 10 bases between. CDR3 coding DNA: TGTGCCAGCATTCCCTATGAGAACACCGGGGAGCTGTTTTTT. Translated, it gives CASIPYENTGELFF.

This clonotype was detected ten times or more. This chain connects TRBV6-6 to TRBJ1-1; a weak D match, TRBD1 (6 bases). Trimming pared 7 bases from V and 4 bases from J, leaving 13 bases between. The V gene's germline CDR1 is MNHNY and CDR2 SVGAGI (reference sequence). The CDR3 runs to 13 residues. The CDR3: CASNRQGSTEAFF. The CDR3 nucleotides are TGTGCCAGCAATAGGCAGGGGAGCACTGAAGCTTTCTTT.

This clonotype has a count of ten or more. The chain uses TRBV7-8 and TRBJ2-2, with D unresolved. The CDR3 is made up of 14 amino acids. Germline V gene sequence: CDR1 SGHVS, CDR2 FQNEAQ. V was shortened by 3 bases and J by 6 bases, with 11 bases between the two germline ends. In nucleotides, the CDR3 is TGTGCCAGCAGCTTTCCAGCCTCGGCCGGGGAGCTGTTTTTT. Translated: CASSFPASAGELFF.

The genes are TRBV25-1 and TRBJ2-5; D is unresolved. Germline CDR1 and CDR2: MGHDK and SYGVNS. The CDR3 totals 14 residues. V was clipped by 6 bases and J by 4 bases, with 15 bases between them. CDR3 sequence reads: CASSQEVATETQYF. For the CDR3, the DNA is TGTGCCAGCAGCCAAGAAGTGGCCACAGAGACCCAGTACTTC.

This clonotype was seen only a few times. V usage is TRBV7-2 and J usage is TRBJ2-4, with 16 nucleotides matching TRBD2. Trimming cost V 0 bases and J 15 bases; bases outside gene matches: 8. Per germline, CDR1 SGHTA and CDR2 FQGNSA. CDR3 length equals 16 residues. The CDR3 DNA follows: TGTGCCAGCAGCTTAGCGTCGGGGACTAGCGGGAGGGAGTGGTACTTC. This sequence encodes CASSLASGTSGREWYF.

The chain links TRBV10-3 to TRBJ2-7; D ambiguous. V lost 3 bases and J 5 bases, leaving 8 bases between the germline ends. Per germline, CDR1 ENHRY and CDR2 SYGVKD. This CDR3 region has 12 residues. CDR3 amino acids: CAISESQNEQYF. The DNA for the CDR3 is TGTGCCATCAGTGAATCTCAGAACGAGCAGTACTTC.

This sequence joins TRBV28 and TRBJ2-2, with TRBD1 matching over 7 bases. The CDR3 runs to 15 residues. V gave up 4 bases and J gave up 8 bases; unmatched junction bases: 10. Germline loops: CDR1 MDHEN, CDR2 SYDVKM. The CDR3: CASSSLTGTPGELFF. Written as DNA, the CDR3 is TGTGCCAGCAGTTCGCTGACAGGGACCCCGGGGGAGCTGTTTTTT.

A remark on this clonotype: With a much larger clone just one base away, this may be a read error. The CDR3 bases are TGCGCCAGCAGCGTCCTGTCCGGGACAGCTTCCTACGAGCAGTCCTTC. It codes for CASSVLSGTASYEQSF. J is TRBJ2-7 and V is TRBV5-1; 7 nucleotides match TRBD1. This CDR3 is 16 amino acids long. Germline V lookup: CDR1 SGHRS, CDR2 YFSETQ.

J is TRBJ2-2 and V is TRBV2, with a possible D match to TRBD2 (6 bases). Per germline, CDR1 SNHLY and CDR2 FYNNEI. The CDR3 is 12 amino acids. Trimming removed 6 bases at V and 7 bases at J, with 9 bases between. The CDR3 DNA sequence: TGTGCCAGCAGGGACTACCTCGGGGAGCTGTTTTTT. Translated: CASRDYLGELFF.

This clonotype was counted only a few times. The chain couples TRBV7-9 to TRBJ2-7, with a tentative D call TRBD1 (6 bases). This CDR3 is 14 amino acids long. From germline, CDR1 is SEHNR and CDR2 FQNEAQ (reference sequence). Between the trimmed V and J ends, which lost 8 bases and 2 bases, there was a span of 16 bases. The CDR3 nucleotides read TGTGCCAGCTCACCCACGGGACAACCCTACGAGCAGTACTTC. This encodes CASSPTGQPYEQYF.

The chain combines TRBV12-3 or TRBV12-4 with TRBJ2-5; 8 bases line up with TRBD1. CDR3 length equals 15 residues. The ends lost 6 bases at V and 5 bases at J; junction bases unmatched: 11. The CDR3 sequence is CASSAPDRGRETQYF. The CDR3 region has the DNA TGTGCCAGCAGCGCCCCCGACAGGGGCCGGGAGACCCAGTACTTC.

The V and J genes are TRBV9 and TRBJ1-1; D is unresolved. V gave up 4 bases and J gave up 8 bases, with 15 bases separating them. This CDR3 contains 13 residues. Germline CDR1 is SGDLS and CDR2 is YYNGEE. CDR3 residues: CASSPTPRGEAFF. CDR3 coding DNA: TGTGCCAGCAGCCCCACTCCGCGGGGAGAAGCTTTCTTT.

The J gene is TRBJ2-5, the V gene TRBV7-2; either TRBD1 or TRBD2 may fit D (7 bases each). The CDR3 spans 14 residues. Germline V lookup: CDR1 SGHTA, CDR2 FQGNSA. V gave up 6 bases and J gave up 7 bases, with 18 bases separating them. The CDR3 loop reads CASRQPGGGGTQYF. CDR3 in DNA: TGTGCCAGCAGGCAACCAGGGGGAGGGGGGACCCAGTACTTC.

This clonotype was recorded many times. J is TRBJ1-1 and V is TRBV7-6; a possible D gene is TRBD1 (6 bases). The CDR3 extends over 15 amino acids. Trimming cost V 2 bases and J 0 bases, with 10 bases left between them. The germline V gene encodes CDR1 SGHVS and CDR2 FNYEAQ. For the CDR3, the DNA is TGTGCCAGCAGCTTATCGACAGGACTGAACACTGAAGCTTTCTTT. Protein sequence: CASSLSTGLNTEAFF. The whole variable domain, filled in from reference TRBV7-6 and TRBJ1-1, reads GAGVSQSPRYKVTKRGQDVALRCDPISGHVSLYWYRQALGQGPEFLTYFNYEAQQDKSGLPNDRFSAERPEGSISTLTIQRTEQRDSAMYRCASSLSTGLNTEAFFGQGTRLTVV.

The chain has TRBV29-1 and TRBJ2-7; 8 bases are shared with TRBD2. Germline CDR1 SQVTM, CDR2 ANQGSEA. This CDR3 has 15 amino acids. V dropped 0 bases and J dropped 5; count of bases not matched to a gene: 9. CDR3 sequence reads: CSVEDLGAGENEQYF. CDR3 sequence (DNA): TGCAGCGTTGAAGATCTCGGAGCGGGAGAAAACGAGCAGTACTTC.

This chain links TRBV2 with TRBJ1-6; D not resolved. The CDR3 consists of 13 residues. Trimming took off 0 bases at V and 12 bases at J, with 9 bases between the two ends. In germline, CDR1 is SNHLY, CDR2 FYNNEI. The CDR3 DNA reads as TGTGCCAGCAGTGAAGCGCTTGAGGTACCCCTCCACTTT. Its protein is CASSEALEVPLHF.

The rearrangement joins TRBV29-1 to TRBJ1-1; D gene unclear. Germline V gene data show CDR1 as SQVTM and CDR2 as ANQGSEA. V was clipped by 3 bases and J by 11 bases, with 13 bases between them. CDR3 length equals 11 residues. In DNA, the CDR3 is TGCAGCGTTGAGGGTCCGCTTTGCGCTTTCTTT. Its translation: CSVEGPLCAFF.

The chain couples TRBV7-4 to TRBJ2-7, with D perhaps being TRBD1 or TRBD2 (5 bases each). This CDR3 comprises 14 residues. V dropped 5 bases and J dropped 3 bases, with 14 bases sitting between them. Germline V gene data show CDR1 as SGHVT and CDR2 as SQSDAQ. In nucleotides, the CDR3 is TGTGCCAGCAGCAGAGGTGGGGACCTCTACGAGCAGTACTTC. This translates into CASSRGGDLYEQYF.

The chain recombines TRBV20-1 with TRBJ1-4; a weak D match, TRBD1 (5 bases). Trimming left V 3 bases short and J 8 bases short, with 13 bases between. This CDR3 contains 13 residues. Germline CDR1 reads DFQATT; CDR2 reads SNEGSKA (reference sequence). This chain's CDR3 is CSARGGVREKLFF. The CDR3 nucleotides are TGCAGTGCTAGGGGGGGGGTCCGGGAAAAACTGTTTTTT.

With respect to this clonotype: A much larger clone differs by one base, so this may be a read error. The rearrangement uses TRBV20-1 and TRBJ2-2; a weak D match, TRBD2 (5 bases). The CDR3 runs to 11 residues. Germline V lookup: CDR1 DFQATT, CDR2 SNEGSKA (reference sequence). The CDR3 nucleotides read TGCAGTGCTGGAAAAGCCGGGGAGCCGTTTTTT. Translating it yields CSAGKAGEPFF.

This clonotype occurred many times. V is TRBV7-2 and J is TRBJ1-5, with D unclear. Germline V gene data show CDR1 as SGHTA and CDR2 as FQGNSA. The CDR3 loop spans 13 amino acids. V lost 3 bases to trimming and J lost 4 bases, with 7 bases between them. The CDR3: CASSFGENQPQHF. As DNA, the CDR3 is TGTGCCAGCAGCTTCGGCGAAAATCAGCCCCAGCATTTT. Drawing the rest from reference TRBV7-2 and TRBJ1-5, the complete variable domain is GAGVSQSPSNKVTEKGKDVELRCDPISGHTALYWYRQSLGQGLEFLIYFQGNSAPDKSGLPSDRFSAERTGGSVSTLTIQRTQQEDSAVYLCASSFGENQPQHFGDGTRLSIL.

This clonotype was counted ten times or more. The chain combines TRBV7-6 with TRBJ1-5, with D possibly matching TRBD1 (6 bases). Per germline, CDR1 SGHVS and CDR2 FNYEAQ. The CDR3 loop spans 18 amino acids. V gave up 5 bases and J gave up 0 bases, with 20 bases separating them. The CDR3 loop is CASSPQGGRVYSNQPQHF. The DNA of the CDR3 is TGTGCCAGCAGCCCCCAAGGGGGTAGGGTGTATAGCAATCAGCCCCAGCATTTT. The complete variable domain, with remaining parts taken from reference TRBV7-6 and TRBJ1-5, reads GAGVSQSPRYKVTKRGQDVALRCDPISGHVSLYWYRQALGQGPEFLTYFNYEAQQDKSGLPNDRFSAERPEGSISTLTIQRTEQRDSAMYRCASSPQGGRVYSNQPQHFGDGTRLSIL.

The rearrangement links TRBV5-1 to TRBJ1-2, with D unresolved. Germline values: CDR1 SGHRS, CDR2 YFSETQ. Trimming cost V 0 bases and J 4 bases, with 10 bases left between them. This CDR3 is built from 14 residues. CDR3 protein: CASSLDDPSYGYTF. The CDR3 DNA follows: TGCGCCAGCAGCTTGGATGACCCCTCCTATGGCTACACCTTC. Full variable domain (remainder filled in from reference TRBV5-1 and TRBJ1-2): KAGVTQTPRYLIKTRGQQVTLSCSPISGHRSVSWYQQTPGQGLQFLFEYFSETQRNKGNFPGRFSGRQFSNSRSEMNVSTLELGDSALYLCASSLDDPSYGYTFGSGTRLTVV.

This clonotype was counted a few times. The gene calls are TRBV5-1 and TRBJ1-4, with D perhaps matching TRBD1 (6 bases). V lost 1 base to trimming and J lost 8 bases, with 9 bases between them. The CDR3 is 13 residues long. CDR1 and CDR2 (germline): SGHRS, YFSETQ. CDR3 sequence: CASSLHRAEKLFF. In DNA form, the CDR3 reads TGCGCCAGCAGCTTGCACAGGGCGGAAAAACTGTTTTTT.

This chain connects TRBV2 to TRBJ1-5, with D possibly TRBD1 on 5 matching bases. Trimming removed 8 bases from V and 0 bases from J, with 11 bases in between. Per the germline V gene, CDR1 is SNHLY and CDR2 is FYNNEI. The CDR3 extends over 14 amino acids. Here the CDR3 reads CASAGRASNQPQHF. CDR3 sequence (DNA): TGTGCCAGCGCTGGCAGGGCTAGCAATCAGCCCCAGCATTTT.

This chain's CDR3 is CSARPGASDTGELFF. The CDR3 DNA reads as TGCAGTGCTAGACCAGGGGCTAGCGACACCGGGGAGCTGTTTTTT. The chain couples TRBV20-1 to TRBJ2-2, with D perhaps being TRBD1 or TRBD2 (6 bases each). CDR3 length: 15 residues. Trimming left V 2 bases short and J 3 bases short, with 13 bases between. Germline V gene sequence: CDR1 DFQATT, CDR2 SNEGSKA (reference sequence).